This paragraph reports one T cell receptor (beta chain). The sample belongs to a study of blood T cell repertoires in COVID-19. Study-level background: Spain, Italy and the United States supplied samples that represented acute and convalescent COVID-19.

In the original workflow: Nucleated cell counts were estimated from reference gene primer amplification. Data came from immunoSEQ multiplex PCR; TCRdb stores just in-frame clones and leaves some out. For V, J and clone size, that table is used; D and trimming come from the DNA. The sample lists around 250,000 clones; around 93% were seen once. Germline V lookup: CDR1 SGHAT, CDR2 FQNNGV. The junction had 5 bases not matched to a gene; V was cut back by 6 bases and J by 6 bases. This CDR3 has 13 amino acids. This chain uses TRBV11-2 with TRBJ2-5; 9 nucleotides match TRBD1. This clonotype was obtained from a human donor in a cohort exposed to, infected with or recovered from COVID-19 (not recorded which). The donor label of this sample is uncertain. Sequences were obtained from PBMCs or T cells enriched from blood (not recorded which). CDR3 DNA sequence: TGTGCCAGCAGACAACAGGGGGCGCAGACCCAGTACTTC. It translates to CASRQQGAQTQYF.